A selection of T cell receptor beta chains follows, all from one sample in a study of blood T cell repertoires in COVID-19. Data came from immunoSEQ multiplex PCR; TCRdb stores just in-frame clones and leaves some out. The sample lists about 430,000 clones, nearly 90% occurring once. Sequences were obtained from PBMCs or T cells enriched from blood (not recorded which). Every receptor here comes from a young woman who had been exposed to COVID-19. The CDR3 runs from the conserved cysteine through the conserved F or W. The D gene is left open where the match is weak. The listing skips clone size in some rows; elsewhere it reads once, few, many or a size class.

d_gene	abundance	v_gene	j_gene	CDR3aa	CDR3nt
.	few	TRBV20-1	TRBJ2-7	CSAIRDEQYF	TGCAGTGCTATCAGGGACGAGCAGTACTTC
TRBD2	.	TRBV5-6	TRBJ2-2	CASSLGLAGETGELFF	TGTGCCAGCAGCTTAGGGCTAGCGGGAGAAACCGGGGAGCTGTTTTTT
TRBD1	.	TRBV5-8	TRBJ2-7	CASSLVGTGFDEQYF	TGTGCCAGCAGCTTGGTTGGGACAGGATTCGACGAGCAGTACTTC
TRBD2	.	TRBV28	TRBJ2-7	CASGLILAGDYEQYF	TGTGCCAGCGGACTTATCTTAGCGGGAGATTACGAGCAGTACTTC
.	.	TRBV13	TRBJ1-2	CASSLVRGNYGYTF	TGTGCCAGCAGCTTAGTACGGGGGAACTATGGCTACACCTTC
TRBD1	.	TRBV4-3	TRBJ1-2	CASSQEHQQGIGLGGYTF	TGCGCCAGCAGCCAGGAGCATCAACAGGGGATCGGGTTAGGTGGCTACACCTTC
.	.	TRBV28	TRBJ1-1	CASRGAAVGNTEAFF	TGTGCCAGCAGGGGGGCGGCAGTGGGGAACACTGAAGCTTTCTTT
TRBD1	.	TRBV11-2	TRBJ2-7	CASSLRGQLNSYEQYF	TGTGCCAGCAGCTTAAGGGGGCAGCTTAACTCCTACGAGCAGTACTTC
.	.	TRBV3-1/TRBV3-2	TRBJ2-1	CASSRPLGGNNEQFF	TGTGCCAGCAGCCGTCCGTTGGGGGGAAACAATGAGCAGTTCTTC
TRBD1	few	TRBV28	TRBJ2-7	CASRSSGTGPYEQYF	TGTGCCAGCCGCAGTTCAGGGACAGGGCCCTACGAGCAGTACTTC
.	once	TRBV10-2	TRBJ2-7	CASTAGQIYEQYF	TGCGCCAGCACGGCCGGACAAATCTACGAGCAGTACTTC
.	.	TRBV6-2/TRBV6-3	TRBJ2-1	CASSYGAVLGNEQFF	TGTGCCAGCAGTTACGGGGCCGTCTTGGGGAATGAGCAGTTCTTC
TRBD1	few	TRBV10-1	TRBJ1-2	CASRDRGNPGYTF	TGCGCCAGCCGGGACAGGGGTAATCCTGGCTACACCTTC
TRBD2	.	TRBV28	TRBJ2-7	CATNRSGRREQYF	TGTGCCACTAACCGTAGCGGGAGAAGGGAGCAGTACTTC
TRBD2	.	TRBV7-2	TRBJ2-2	CASSFPLLAGANTGELFF	TGTGCCAGCAGCTTCCCTCTTCTAGCGGGAGCCAACACCGGGGAGCTGTTTTTT
.	.	TRBV19	TRBJ2-7	CASSIGRGSYEQYF	TGTGCCAGTAGTATAGGCAGGGGAAGCTACGAGCAGTACTTC
.	few	TRBV6-5	TRBJ1-1	CASSYDRAGVNTEAFF	TGTGCCAGCAGTTACGATCGGGCGGGGGTGAACACTGAAGCTTTCTTT
TRBD1	.	TRBV5-1	TRBJ2-1	CASSVMGQSSYNEQFF	TGCGCCAGCAGCGTGATGGGACAGAGCTCCTACAATGAGCAGTTCTTC
TRBD1	.	TRBV27	TRBJ2-7	CASSFESGGEQYF	TGTGCCAGCAGTTTCGAGTCAGGGGGCGAGCAGTACTTC
.	few	TRBV5-1	TRBJ1-6	CASSLGTDNSPLHF	TGCGCCAGCAGCTTGGGTACAGATAATTCACCCCTCCACTTT
TRBD2	.	TRBV20-1	TRBJ2-1	CSASRRLAGNNEQFF	TGCAGTGCTAGTAGAAGGCTAGCGGGGAACAATGAGCAGTTCTTC
TRBD1	.	TRBV6-5	TRBJ1-4	CASSYRGGTNEKLFF	TGTGCCAGCAGTTACAGAGGGGGCACTAATGAAAAACTGTTTTTT
.	.	TRBV12-3/TRBV12-4	TRBJ2-2	CASSVTGELFF	TGTGCCAGCAGCGTGACCGGGGAGCTGTTTTTT
.	.	TRBV11-2	TRBJ2-5	CASSFRYGTQETQYF	TGTGCCAGCAGCTTTAGGTACGGGACTCAAGAGACCCAGTACTTC
.	.	TRBV10-1	TRBJ2-2	CASRDIWSGELFF	TGCGCCAGCAGGGACATTTGGTCCGGGGAGCTGTTTTTT
TRBD2	.	TRBV7-2	TRBJ2-5	CASSLALPGTSGRASEETQYF	TGTGCCAGCAGCTTAGCCTTACCCGGGACTAGCGGGAGGGCCAGTGAGGAGACCCAGTACTTC
.	.	TRBV7-2	TRBJ2-1	CASSLDRLAGYYNEQFF	TGTGCCAGCAGCTTGGATAGGCTAGCCGGGTACTACAATGAGCAGTTCTTC
.	.	TRBV16	TRBJ2-5	CASSQLGGVRETQYF	TGTGCCAGCAGCCAATTGGGCGGGGTTCGAGAGACCCAGTACTTC
TRBD1	.	TRBV5-1	TRBJ1-3	CASSQRGQSRGHTIYF	TGCGCCAGCAGCCAACGGGGACAGTCAAGAGGTCACACCATATATTTT
TRBD1	.	TRBV2	TRBJ2-2	CASSRQGPTGELFF	TGTGCCAGCAGCCGACAGGGACCCACCGGGGAGCTGTTTTTT
.	few	TRBV6-5	TRBJ1-1	CASSYLTGGIAFF	TGTGCCAGCAGTTACCTAACGGGGGGGATAGCTTTCTTT
.	.	TRBV28	TRBJ1-3	CASSQDTGLIGTIYF	TGTGCCAGCAGCCAGGACACTGGGTTAATTGGCACCATATATTTT
TRBD1	.	TRBV13	TRBJ2-7	CASSLGGGTGYYEQYF	TGTGCCAGCAGCTTAGGGGGCGGGACAGGGTATTACGAGCAGTACTTC